The 17 T cell receptor beta chains in this list originate from one sample, sequenced in a study of cytomegalovirus exposure and HLA in healthy donors. Primers: 60 Vbeta forward and 13 Jbeta reverse. TCRdb's table, derived via immunoSEQ multiplex PCR, lists solely in-frame clones and lacks some. The repertoire holds over 150,000 clones, with roughly 80% as singletons. What was sequenced was PBMCs. The source of these receptors is a male donor in good health and CMV-seronegative.

This clone was counted a single time. CDR3 sequence (DNA): TGCAGCGTTGAAGATCGGGGGACAGGGGGCGGCAATGAGCAGTTCTTC. This encodes CSVEDRGTGGGNEQFF. The V and J genes are TRBV29-1 and TRBJ2-1; 12 bases line up with TRBD1. The CDR3 runs to 16 residues. The V gene's germline CDR1 is SQVTM and CDR2 ANQGSEA. V lost 0 bases and J lost 6; bases outside the gene matches: 6.

V is TRBV30 and J is TRBJ2-7; 10 bases fit TRBD2. The CDR3 contains 14 residues. In germline, CDR1 is GTSNPN, CDR2 SVGIG (reference sequence). V lost 4 bases and J lost 1; bases outside the gene matches: 4. Here the CDR3 reads CAWTELAGSYEQYF. For the CDR3, the DNA is TGTGCCTGGACTGAACTAGCGGGGTCCTACGAGCAGTACTTC. Filled out from reference TRBV30 and TRBJ2-7, the complete variable domain reads SQTIHQWPATLVQPVGSPLSLECTVEGTSNPNLYWYRQAAGRGLQLLFYSVGIGQISSEVPQNLSASRPQDRQFILSSKKLLLSDSGFYLCAWTELAGSYEQYFGPGTRLTVT.

The chain has TRBV7-6 and TRBJ2-3; D might be TRBD2 (7 bases). The CDR3 runs 15 residues. V was shortened by 3 bases and J by 2 bases, with 12 bases between the two germline ends. Germline V CDR1 and CDR2: SGHVS, FNYEAQ. The CDR3 sequence: CASSFGGANTDTQYF. Written as DNA, the CDR3 is TGTGCCAGCAGCTTTGGGGGGGCGAACACAGATACGCAGTATTTT.

This chain connects TRBV6-1 to TRBJ1-2; D is uncertain. The CDR3 consists of 11 residues. Trimming shortened V by 7 bases and J by 0 bases, and 3 bases separated the two germline ends. Germline lookup yields CDR1 MNHNS and CDR2 SASEGT. The CDR3 DNA follows: TGTGCCAGCACGGCTAACTATGGCTACACCTTC. Amino acids: CASTANYGYTF.

This chain links TRBV7-9 with TRBJ2-7; 8 nucleotides line up with TRBD2. Germline-derived CDR1 and CDR2 are SEHNR and FQNEAQ (reference sequence). This CDR3 spans 14 amino acids. J gave up 6 bases and V 1 base, and 5 bases lay outside the gene matches. CDR3 sequence reads: CASSLETSATEQYF. CDR3 DNA: TGTGCCAGCAGCTTAGAGACTAGCGCCACCGAGCAGTACTTC.

This chain connects TRBV5-6 to TRBJ1-4; tentative D call: TRBD1 (5 bases). In germline, CDR1 is SGHDT, CDR2 YYEEEE. This CDR3 has 17 amino acids. Trimming stripped 4 bases from V and 0 bases from J, with 16 bases between. Here the CDR3 reads CASSLRGLGATNEKLFF. The DNA for the CDR3 is TGTGCCAGCAGCCTACGGGGGTTGGGAGCAACTAATGAAAAACTGTTTTTT.

The V and J genes are TRBV6-4 and TRBJ1-1; D is unresolved. V lost 5 bases, J lost 1 base, and 11 bases lay in between. Germline assignment: CDR1 MRHNA and CDR2 SNTAGT. This CDR3 contains 14 residues. The CDR3 coding sequence is TGTGCCAGCAGTCCCTGGGAGGGGAACACTGAAGCTTTCTTT. Protein product: CASSPWEGNTEAFF.

This clone was picked up one time. The J gene is TRBJ1-1, the V gene TRBV7-2; no clear D. Germline assignment: CDR1 SGHTA and CDR2 FQGNSA. This CDR3 has 14 amino acids. Trimming stripped 2 bases from V and 4 bases from J, with 11 bases between. CDR3 residues: CASSLTTRGTEAFF. The CDR3, as DNA: TGTGCCAGCAGCTTAACCACCCGGGGCACTGAAGCTTTCTTT.

CDR3 region: CASSDYSYGYTF. CDR3 bases: TGTGCCAGCAGTGACTACAGCTATGGCTACACCTTC. The chain uses TRBV2 and TRBJ1-2; unclear D gene. The germline V gene encodes CDR1 SNHLY and CDR2 FYNNEI. The CDR3 loop spans 12 amino acids. The V end lost 3 bases, the J end lost 4 bases, and 6 bases lay between the germline ends.

This clone came up once. The chain carries TRBV6-5 and TRBJ1-1; the D is unclear. The CDR3 extends over 14 amino acids. Trimming removed 5 bases at V and 0 bases at J, with 10 bases between. The germline V gene has CDR1 MNHEY and CDR2 SVGAGI. In DNA, the CDR3 is TGTGCCAGCAGTCGCGGACTGATGAACACTGAAGCTTTCTTT. Amino acid sequence: CASSRGLMNTEAFF.

This rearrangement joins TRBV2 to TRBJ1-5, with 8 bases identical to TRBD1. With 6 bases clipped from V and 11 bases from J, the junction kept 6 bases outside the gene matches. Germline V lookup: CDR1 SNHLY, CDR2 FYNNEI. The CDR3 consists of 12 residues. CDR3 nucleotides: TGTGCCAGCAGCCCCGACAGGGGAGCCCAGCATTTT. It encodes CASSPDRGAQHF.

This clone was found a few times. The chain couples TRBV5-5 to TRBJ2-7; D is undetermined. The germline V gene encodes CDR1 SGHKS and CDR2 YYEKEE (reference sequence). This CDR3 region has 16 residues. V dropped 1 base and J dropped 5 bases, with 19 bases sitting between them. The CDR3 protein is CASSLNYAGYSHEQYF. DNA for the CDR3: TGTGCCAGCAGCTTGAATTATGCAGGTTATTCCCACGAGCAGTACTTC. The full variable domain, completed using reference TRBV5-5 and TRBJ2-7, is DAGVTQSPTHLIKTRGQQVTLRCSPISGHKSVSWYQQVLGQGPQFIFQYYEKEERGRGNFPDRFSARQFPNYSSELNVNALLLGDSALYLCASSLNYAGYSHEQYFGPGTRLTVT.

This rearrangement joins TRBV7-6 to TRBJ2-7; 9 bases are a match to TRBD1. With 5 bases clipped from V and 3 bases from J, the junction kept 2 bases outside the gene matches. The CDR3 contains 13 residues. The germline gives CDR1 SGHVS, CDR2 FNYEAQ. The chain's CDR3 is CASSGGQGYEQYF. DNA of the CDR3: TGTGCCAGCAGCGGGGGACAGGGCTACGAGCAGTACTTC.

The J gene is TRBJ1-5, the V gene TRBV6-5; the D gene is possibly TRBD1 (6 bases). V was clipped by 6 bases and J by 6 bases, with 15 bases between them. The CDR3 totals 14 residues. Germline V gene lookup returns CDR1 MNHEY and CDR2 SVGAGI. The CDR3 DNA sequence: TGTGCCAGCAGCGAACAGGGTCCGGCTCAGCCCCAGCATTTT. Protein: CASSEQGPAQPQHF.

The rearrangement links TRBV6-1 to TRBJ1-2; D might be TRBD1 (5 bases). CDR1 and CDR2 from the germline V gene are MNHNS and SASEGT. The CDR3 is made up of 15 amino acids. The V and J ends lost 6 bases and 4 bases respectively, with 18 bases between them. As DNA, the CDR3 is TGTGCCAGCAGCGCAACCAGGGCCCTGGGCTATGGCTACACCTTC. Translated: CASSATRALGYGYTF.

The rearrangement joins TRBV6-1 to TRBJ2-5; the match to TRBD2 covers 8 bases. V was clipped by 2 bases and J by 2 bases; unmatched bases: 4. In germline, CDR1 is MNHNS, CDR2 SASEGT. The CDR3 runs 15 residues. The CDR3 region has the DNA TGTGCCAGCAGTGAACTGACTAGCGCGCAAGAGACCCAGTACTTC. Translating gives CASSELTSAQETQYF.

This clone was seen just once. The rearrangement links TRBV5-1 to TRBJ1-1; D is possibly TRBD1 (6 bases). Germline V lookup: CDR1 SGHRS, CDR2 YFSETQ. Between the trimmed V and J ends, which lost 2 bases and 4 bases, there was a span of 15 bases. The CDR3 consists of 15 residues. The CDR3 sequence: CASSFQGGGVTEAFF. Here the CDR3 DNA reads TGCGCCAGCAGCTTTCAGGGAGGGGGTGTCACTGAAGCTTTCTTT. Using reference TRBV5-1 and TRBJ1-1 for the parts outside the CDR3, the full variable domain is KAGVTQTPRYLIKTRGQQVTLSCSPISGHRSVSWYQQTPGQGLQFLFEYFSETQRNKGNFPGRFSGRQFSNSRSEMNVSTLELGDSALYLCASSFQGGGVTEAFFGQGTRLTVV.